This TCR beta chain was obtained from a study of blood T cell repertoires in COVID-19. Study as a whole: Sites in the United States, Italy and Spain provided acute and convalescent COVID-19 samples. T cells, B-cell-depleted T cells, or PBMCs supplied cDNA or gDNA.

Original handling: Nucleated cell number was recorded as an estimate derived from reference gene primer amplification. Libraries were prepared by immunoSEQ multiplex PCR; TCRdb keeps only in-frame clonotypes and omits some of them. Clonal size and the V and J genes are those of that table, whereas D and trimming came from the DNA. Among around 140,000 clones listed, roughly 88% were seen once. Between the trimmed V and J ends, which lost 2 bases and 4 bases, there was a span of 9 bases. The CDR3 has 13 amino acids. Germline V gene sequence: CDR1 SGHRS, CDR2 YFSETQ. The specimen was peripheral blood. The TCR comes from a man between 65 and 85 years old with acute or convalescent COVID-19. The J gene is TRBJ2-5, the V gene TRBV5-1; unclear D gene. The CDR3 DNA follows: TGCGCCAGCAGCTTTGGCGGTGGAGAGACCCAGTACTTC. Residues: CASSFGGGETQYF.